This passage covers 20 T cell receptor beta chains from one sample sequenced in a study of regulatory T cells in long-lasting Graves disease. Specified time point: newly diagnosed GD, antithyroid drugs for less than 3 months. With RNA extracted from PBMCs as input, the TCR library was made. Assembly of TCR beta libraries relied on iRepertoire HTBI primers together with Arm-PCR of CDR3 regions. TCRdb used MiXCR to reprocess the multiplex PCR reads, holding one entry per CDR3 protein. The sample consists of around 360,000 distinct CDR3 sequences, 15% to 20% of them appearing once. The same sample was also studied in work on T cells in Graves' hyperthyroidism and ophthalmopathy.

The source material was peripheral blood mononuclear cells (PBMCs), sampled at new diagnosis, from a patient treated with antithyroid drugs. These receptors came from a woman younger than 30 with Graves disease.

There are a few counts of this clonotype. The chain has TRBV10-2 and TRBJ1-1; TRBD1 is a possible D gene (5 bases). The CDR3 has 14 amino acids. CDR1 WSHSY and CDR2 SAAADI come from the germline V gene. The V gene lost 3 bases and the J gene lost 1 base, with 9 bases spanning the gap. CDR3 nucleotides: TGCGCCAGCAGTGACGGGGCATCGAACACTGAAGCTTTCTTT. Translated: CASSDGASNTEAFF.

This clonotype was observed many times. This chain connects TRBV2 to TRBJ2-7; D is ambiguous. The V end lost 8 bases, the J end lost 4 bases, and 9 bases lay between the germline ends. CDR3 length: 11 amino acids. Germline V gene data show CDR1 as SNHLY and CDR2 as FYNNEI. In DNA, the CDR3 is TGTGCCAGCGGCGAATCATACGAGCAGTACTTC. Protein product: CASGESYEQYF. Full variable domain (remainder filled in from reference TRBV2 and TRBJ2-7): EPEVTQTPSHQVTQMGQEVILRCVPISNHLYFYWYRQILGQKVEFLVSFYNNEISEKSEIFDDQFSVERPDGSNFTLKIRSTKLEDSAMYFCASGESYEQYFGPGTRLTVT.

The table lists this clonotype with a few counts. V gene TRBV6-4 combines with J gene TRBJ2-1; D perhaps matches TRBD2 (6 bases). CDR1 MRHNA and CDR2 SNTAGT come from the germline V gene. This CDR3 contains 14 residues. V lost 5 bases and J lost 5, with 13 bases in between. Here the CDR3 reads CASSIAEENNEQFF. The DNA for the CDR3 is TGTGCCAGCAGTATAGCGGAAGAAAACAATGAGCAGTTCTTC.

This clonotype was seen repeatedly, ten times or more. This sequence joins TRBV6-1 and TRBJ1-5, with 8 nucleotides matching TRBD1. The CDR3 has 16 residues. V dropped 5 bases and J dropped 0; count of bases not matched to a gene: 6. Per the germline V gene, CDR1 is MNHNS and CDR2 is SASEGT. In DNA form, the CDR3 reads TGTGCCAGCAGTATTCACAGGGGGGATAGCAATCAGCCCCAGCATTTT. Translation: CASSIHRGDSNQPQHF.

The table lists this clonotype with many counts. This sequence joins TRBV5-1 and TRBJ2-1; a weak D match, TRBD1 (5 bases). CDR1 is SGHRS and CDR2 is YFSETQ in the germline V gene. This CDR3 comprises 15 residues. V was pared by 1 base and J by 1 base, with 9 bases between. Here the CDR3 reads CASSLQPGSYNEQFF. DNA of the CDR3: TGCGCCAGCAGCTTGCAGCCAGGGTCCTACAATGAGCAGTTCTTC. Drawing the rest from reference TRBV5-1 and TRBJ2-1, the complete variable domain is KAGVTQTPRYLIKTRGQQVTLSCSPISGHRSVSWYQQTPGQGLQFLFEYFSETQRNKGNFPGRFSGRQFSNSRSEMNVSTLELGDSALYLCASSLQPGSYNEQFFGPGTRLTVL.

This clonotype came up a few times. The rearrangement links TRBV5-4 to TRBJ1-1; 7 bases are a match to TRBD1. The ends lost 5 bases at V and 11 bases at J; junction bases unmatched: 15. This CDR3 comprises 14 residues. Germline V gives CDR1 SGHNT, CDR2 YYREEE (reference sequence). In nucleotides, the CDR3 is TGTGCCAGCAGTCCGGTAGGGGGCACTGAAGCGGCTTTCTTT. Protein sequence: CASSPVGGTEAAFF.

In this sample, this clonotype turned up a few times. The chain carries TRBV4-1 and TRBJ2-3; no reliable D call. CDR1 and CDR2 (germline): MGHRA, YSYEKL. The ends were cut back, 3 bases at V and 5 bases at J, with 12 bases in the middle. The CDR3 consists of 14 residues. CDR3 DNA: TGCGCCAGCAGCCAGCCCTTGGACGGAGATACGCAGTATTTT. This gives the protein CASSQPLDGDTQYF.

This clonotype was detected ten times or more. The CDR3 region has the DNA TGTGCCAGCAGCCATTTTTGGCGGGATTACGAGCAGTACTTC. Encoded protein: CASSHFWRDYEQYF. The genes are TRBV28 and TRBJ2-7; the D gene is possibly TRBD2 (6 bases). CDR1 MDHEN and CDR2 SYDVKM come from the germline V gene. The CDR3 is 14 residues long. V lost 6 bases, J lost 4 bases, and 16 bases lay in between.

DNA for the CDR3: TGTGCCAGCAGCCGTTCCGGGGGGGGGGGGGAGGCCCAGTACTTC. Residues: CASSRSGGGGEAQYF. The rearrangement links TRBV2 to TRBJ2-5, with 8 bases identical to TRBD2. The CDR3 covers 15 residues. In germline, CDR1 is SNHLY, CDR2 FYNNEI. Trimming removed 6 bases from V and 9 bases from J; junction bases left unmatched: 15.

The chain links TRBV13 to TRBJ1-1; D is uncertain. In germline, CDR1 is PRHDT, CDR2 FYEKMQ (reference sequence). This CDR3 has 12 residues. Trimming cost V 5 bases and J 2 bases, with 6 bases left between them. The CDR3 reads CASSPINTEAFF. As DNA, the CDR3 is TGTGCCAGCAGCCCGATCAACACTGAAGCTTTCTTT.

This clonotype has a handful of counts. The V call is TRBV2, the J call TRBJ2-7, with D tentatively TRBD1 or TRBD2 (6 bases each). Trimming took 3 bases from V and 5 from J, leaving 11 bases between them. The length of the CDR3 is 13 residues. Germline V CDR1 and CDR2: SNHLY, FYNNEI. CDR3 residues: CASSDPRGHEQYF. The CDR3 nucleotides are TGTGCCAGCAGTGACCCCCGGGGGCACGAGCAGTACTTC.

The chain is built from TRBV7-8 and TRBJ2-2; 8 bases map to TRBD2. The V segment lost 5 bases and the J segment 1 base; nucleotides outside the gene matches: 12. The CDR3 has 18 amino acids. Germline V gene lookup returns CDR1 SGHVS and CDR2 FQNEAQ. The CDR3 loop reads CASSRRGGAGGNTGELFF. CDR3 nucleotide sequence: TGTGCCAGCAGCCGACGGGGAGGCGCGGGAGGGAACACCGGGGAGCTGTTTTTT.

This clonotype was found many times. The genes are TRBV20-1 and TRBJ2-7; D might be TRBD2 (5 bases). Trimming left V 3 bases short and J 0 bases short, with 12 bases between. The germline gives CDR1 DFQATT, CDR2 SNEGSKA (reference sequence). This CDR3 region has 14 residues. The DNA for the CDR3 is TGCAGTGCTAGCCTTCCGGGAAGCTCCTACGAGCAGTACTTC. It yields the protein CSASLPGSSYEQYF.

This clonotype was counted many times. The CDR3 spells CATSAGSYNEQFF. For the CDR3, the DNA is TGTGCCACCTCGGCAGGGTCCTACAATGAGCAGTTCTTC. The gene calls are TRBV24-1 and TRBJ2-1, with D perhaps matching TRBD1 (5 bases). The CDR3 is 13 amino acids. Trimming removed 9 bases at V and 1 base at J, with 9 bases between. Per the germline V gene, CDR1 is KGHDR and CDR2 is SFDVKD.

The chain combines TRBV12-3 or TRBV12-4 with TRBJ2-1, with 14 bases lining up with TRBD2. The CDR3 has 16 residues. V lost 5 bases to trimming and J lost 4 bases; unmatched junction nucleotides: 4. DNA of the CDR3: TGTGCCAGCAGTCACGGACTAGCGGGGGGTTACAATGAGCAGTTCTTC. This encodes CASSHGLAGGYNEQFF.

This clonotype occurred many times. The genes are TRBV5-1 and TRBJ2-1; TRBD2 might be the D (5 bases). There are 14 residues in the CDR3. V was pared by 1 base and J by 6 bases, with 11 bases between. The germline gives CDR1 SGHRS, CDR2 YFSETQ. The CDR3 sequence is CASSLLASSNEQFF. CDR3 nucleotide sequence: TGCGCCAGCAGCTTGTTGGCTAGCAGCAATGAGCAGTTCTTC.

This clonotype was detected many times. The chain has TRBV6-2 or TRBV6-3 and TRBJ2-1; D is ambiguous. Trimming pared 0 bases from V and 0 bases from J, leaving 3 bases between. CDR3 length equals 14 residues. From germline, CDR1 is MNHEY and CDR2 SVGEGT. The CDR3 coding sequence is TGTGCCAGCAGTTACTCGAGCTCCTACAATGAGCAGTTCTTC. Its protein is CASSYSSSYNEQFF.

This clonotype has more than one count but fewer than ten. The chain couples TRBV3-1 to TRBJ1-5, with a weak D call TRBD1 (5 bases). The CDR3 runs 15 residues. The germline gives CDR1 LGHDT, CDR2 YNNKEL (reference sequence). V lost 4 bases to trimming and J lost 3 bases, with 13 bases between them. In nucleotides, the CDR3 is TGTGCCAGCAGCCCGACCGGGGGGAACAATCAGCCCCAGCATTTT. Encoded protein: CASSPTGGNNQPQHF.

This clonotype was detected ten times or more. V and J are TRBV5-1 and TRBJ2-3; 9 nucleotides match TRBD2. CDR1 and CDR2 from the germline V gene are SGHRS and YFSETQ. The V and J ends lost 4 bases and 2 bases, in that order; junction bases with no gene match: 8. The CDR3 has 16 residues. The CDR3 DNA reads TGCGCCAGCAGCGTATCCTCTAGCGGGACCACAGATACGCAGTATTTT. Its protein is CASSVSSSGTTDTQYF.

There are many counts of this clonotype. The chain links TRBV5-1 to TRBJ2-2; 10 bases are shared with TRBD2. With 4 bases clipped from V and 1 base from J, the junction kept 7 bases outside the gene matches. CDR1 and CDR2 from the germline V gene are SGHRS and YFSETQ. The CDR3 extends over 17 amino acids. CDR3 sequence (DNA): TGCGCCAGCAGCCGCATCCGGACTAGCGGGAACACCGGGGAGCTGTTTTTT. Translated, it gives CASSRIRTSGNTGELFF.